This T cell receptor beta chain was captured by sequencing in a study of blood T cell repertoires in COVID-19. The wider study: T cells, B-cell-depleted T cells, or PBMCs provided the cDNA or gDNA that served as material.

Here immunoSEQ multiplex PCR was the method, and the copy in TCRdb shows in-frame clones only, minus some. This sample carries more than 95,000 clones, around 83% of them seen once, and the ten largest clones take about an eighth. The source material was peripheral blood. The source of this sequence is a man aged 60 to 75 with acute or convalescent COVID-19.

The CDR3 here is CASKTGTNNYGYTF. The CDR3 region has the DNA TGTGCCAGCAAAACCGGGACAAATAACTATGGCTACACCTTC. The rearrangement links TRBV28 to TRBJ1-2; perhaps TRBD1 as D (6 bases). V was pared by 7 bases and J by 1 base, with 13 bases between. CDR1 and CDR2 from the germline V gene are MDHEN and SYDVKM. The CDR3 consists of 14 residues.